The clone carrying this T cell receptor (beta chain) has a single count. From germline, CDR1 is SGHNT and CDR2 YYREEE (reference sequence). The CDR3 extends over 15 amino acids. With 4 bases clipped from V and 4 bases from J, the junction kept 7 bases outside the gene matches. These data come from a study of blood T cell repertoires in COVID-19. Study background: PBMCs, B-cell-depleted T cells, or T cells provided the cDNA or gDNA that made up the material.

The assay was immunoSEQ multiplex PCR, and TCRdb's table has in-frame clones only and misses some. The table has fewer than 80,000 clones, roughly 78% seen once. The clonotype was recovered from a human donor in a cohort sampled during active COVID-19. This chain joins TRBV5-4 and TRBJ2-7; 11 bases agree with TRBD2. The sample taken for sequencing was peripheral blood. DNA of the CDR3: TGTGCCAGCAGCGTATCTAGCGGGAGGTCATACGAGCAGTACTTC. Residues: CASSVSSGRSYEQYF.